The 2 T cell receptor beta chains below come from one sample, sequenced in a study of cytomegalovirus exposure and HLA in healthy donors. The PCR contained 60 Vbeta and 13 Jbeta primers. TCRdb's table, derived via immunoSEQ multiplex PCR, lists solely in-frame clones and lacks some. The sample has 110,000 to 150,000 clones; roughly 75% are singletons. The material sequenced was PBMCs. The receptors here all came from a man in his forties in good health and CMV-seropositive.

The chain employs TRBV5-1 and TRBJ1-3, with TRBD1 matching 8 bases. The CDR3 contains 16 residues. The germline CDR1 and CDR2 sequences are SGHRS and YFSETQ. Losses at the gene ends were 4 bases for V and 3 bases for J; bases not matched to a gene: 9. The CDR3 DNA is TGCGCCAGCAGCGATGGGGACAGGCAGAATGGAAACACCATATATTTT. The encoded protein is CASSDGDRQNGNTIYF.

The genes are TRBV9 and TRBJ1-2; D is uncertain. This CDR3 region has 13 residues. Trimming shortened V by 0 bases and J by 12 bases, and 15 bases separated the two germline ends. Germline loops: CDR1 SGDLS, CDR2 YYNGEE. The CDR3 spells CASSVEETVSDTF. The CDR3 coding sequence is TGTGCCAGCAGCGTAGAAGAAACAGTCAGTGACACCTTC. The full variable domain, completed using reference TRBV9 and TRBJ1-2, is DSGVTQTPKHLITATGQRVTLRCSPRSGDLSVYWYQQSLDQGLQFLIQYYNGEERAKGNILERFSAQQFPDLHSELNLSSLELGDSALYFCASSVEETVSDTFGSGTRLTVV.